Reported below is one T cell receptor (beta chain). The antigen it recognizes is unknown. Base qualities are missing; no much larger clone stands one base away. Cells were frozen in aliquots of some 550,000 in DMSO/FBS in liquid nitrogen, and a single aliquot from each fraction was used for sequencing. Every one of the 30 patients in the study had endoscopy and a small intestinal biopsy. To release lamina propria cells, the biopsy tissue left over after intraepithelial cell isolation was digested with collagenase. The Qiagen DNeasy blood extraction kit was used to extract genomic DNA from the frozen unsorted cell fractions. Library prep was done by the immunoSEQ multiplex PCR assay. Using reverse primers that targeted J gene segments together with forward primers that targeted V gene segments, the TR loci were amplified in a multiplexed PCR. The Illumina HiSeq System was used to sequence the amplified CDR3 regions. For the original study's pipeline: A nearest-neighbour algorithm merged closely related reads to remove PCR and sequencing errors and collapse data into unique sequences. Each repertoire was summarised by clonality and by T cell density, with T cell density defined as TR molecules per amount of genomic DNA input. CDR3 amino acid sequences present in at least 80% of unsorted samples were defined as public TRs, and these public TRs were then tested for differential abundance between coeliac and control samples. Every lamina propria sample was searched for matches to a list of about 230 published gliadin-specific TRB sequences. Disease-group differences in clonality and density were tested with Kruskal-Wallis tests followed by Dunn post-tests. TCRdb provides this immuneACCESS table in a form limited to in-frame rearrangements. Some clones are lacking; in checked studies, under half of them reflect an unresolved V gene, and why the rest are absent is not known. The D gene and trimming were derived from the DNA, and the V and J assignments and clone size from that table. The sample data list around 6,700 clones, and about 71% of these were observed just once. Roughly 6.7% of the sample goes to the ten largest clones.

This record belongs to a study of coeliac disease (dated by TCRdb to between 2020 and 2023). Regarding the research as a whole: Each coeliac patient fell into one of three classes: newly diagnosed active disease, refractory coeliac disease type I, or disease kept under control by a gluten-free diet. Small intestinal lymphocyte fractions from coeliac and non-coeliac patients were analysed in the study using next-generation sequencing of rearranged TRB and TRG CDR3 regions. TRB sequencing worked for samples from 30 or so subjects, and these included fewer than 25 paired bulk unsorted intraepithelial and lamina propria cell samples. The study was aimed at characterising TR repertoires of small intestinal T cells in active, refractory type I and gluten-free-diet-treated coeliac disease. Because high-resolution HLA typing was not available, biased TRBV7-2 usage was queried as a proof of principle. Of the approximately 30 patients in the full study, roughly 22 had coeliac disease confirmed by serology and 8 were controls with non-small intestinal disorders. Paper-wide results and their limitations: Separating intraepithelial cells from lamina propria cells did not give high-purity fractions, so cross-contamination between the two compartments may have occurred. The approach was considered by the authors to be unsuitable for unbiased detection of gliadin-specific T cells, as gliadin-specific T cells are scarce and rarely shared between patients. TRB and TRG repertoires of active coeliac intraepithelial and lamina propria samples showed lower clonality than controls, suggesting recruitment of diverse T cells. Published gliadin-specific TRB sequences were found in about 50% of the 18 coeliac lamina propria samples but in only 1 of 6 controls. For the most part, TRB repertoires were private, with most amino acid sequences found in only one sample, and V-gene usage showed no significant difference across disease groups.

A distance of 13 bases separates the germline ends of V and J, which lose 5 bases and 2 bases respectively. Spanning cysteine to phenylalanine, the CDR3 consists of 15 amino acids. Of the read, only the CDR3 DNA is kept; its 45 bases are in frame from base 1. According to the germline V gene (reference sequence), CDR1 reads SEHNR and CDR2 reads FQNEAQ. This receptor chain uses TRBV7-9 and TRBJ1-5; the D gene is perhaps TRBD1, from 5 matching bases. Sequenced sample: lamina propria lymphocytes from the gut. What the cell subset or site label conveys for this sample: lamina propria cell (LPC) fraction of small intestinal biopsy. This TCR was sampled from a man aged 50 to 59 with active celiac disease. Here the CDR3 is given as CASSPNAGRNQPQHF. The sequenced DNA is TGTGCCAGCAGCCCCAACGCGGGGCGCAATCAGCCCCAGCATTTT.